This T cell receptor (beta chain) derives from a study of human T cells and chemical hapten exposure. Background on the study: Chiefly women, the patients showed alopecia areata, totalis or universalis.

Overall study findings and caveats: Significantly more large CDR3 similarity clusters arose among expanded TCRs than among controls. TCRs at high frequency, those above 1 in 1000, did not change with DPC sensitization.

Within the library, unique molecular identifiers were attached to each individual cDNA molecule. TCRdb recomputed calls from the RACE reads with MiXCR, one row per CDR3 protein. The sample lists tens of thousands of distinct CDR3 sequences, 10% occurring once. Specified time point: patch test 1, 2 weeks after DPC sensitization. Noted treatment: therapeutic diphenylcyclopropenone sensitization with weekly scalp DPC. The trim removed 3 bases at V and 3 bases at J, leaving 16 bases unmatched. The CDR3 is made up of 19 amino acids. The germline V gene encodes CDR1 DFQATT and CDR2 SNEGSKA (reference sequence). This clonotype was seen more than once but under ten times. Its matching antigen is unknown.

This specimen consisted of whole blood, obtained in connection with sensitization to the hapten diphenylcyclopropenone (DPC). The source of this sequence is a man aged 35-49 years with alopecia areata. Some clones in this sample may be carry-over from other donors' samples. The chain couples TRBV20-1 to TRBJ2-1; the match to TRBD2 covers 11 bases. CDR3 sequence: CSARRGTSGSLGLYNEQFF. As DNA, the CDR3 is TGCAGTGCTAGGCGGGGTACTAGCGGGAGTCTTGGGCTCTACAATGAGCAGTTCTTC.